The clone carrying this T cell receptor (beta chain) was recorded at least ten times. Antigen unknown. In germline, CDR1 is SNHLY, CDR2 FYNNEI. With 2 bases clipped from V and 3 bases from J, the junction kept 4 bases outside the gene matches. This CDR3 is built from 16 residues. The data belong to a study of T cells in Graves' hyperthyroidism and ophthalmopathy. Points from the study as a whole: Blood shared most expanded thyroid clonotypes above 0.001.

TCR beta CDR3 regions were amplified from RNA transcripts. HTBI primers were used for first-round RT-PCR of the TCR CDR3. TCRdb called the multiplex PCR reads again in MiXCR, with one record for every CDR3 protein. Of around 240,000 distinct CDR3 sequences in the sample, just over 14% were seen once. Recently diagnosed hyperthyroidism of less than 2 months' duration affected patients aged 18 to 65. Diagnoses rested on clinical symptoms, serum thyroxine and TRAb, thyroid ultrasound and orbital computed tomography. This TCR came from a woman between 35 and 50 years old with Graves' hyperthyroidism that later progressed to Graves' ophthalmopathy. Source material: blood. V is TRBV2 and J is TRBJ2-1, with 10 bases matching TRBD2. CDR3 in amino acids: CASSERLAGVYNEQFF. The DNA for the CDR3 is TGTGCCAGCAGTGAACGGCTAGCGGGAGTCTACAATGAGCAGTTCTTC.